This entry features one TCR beta chain sequence. Its antigen is not known. This entry belongs to a study of cytomegalovirus exposure and HLA in healthy donors. It was with 60 Vbeta and 13 Jbeta primers that the PCR ran. Some clones are missing from TCRdb's copy, which holds only in-frame ones; the method was immunoSEQ multiplex PCR. This repertoire shows fewer than 200,000 clones, about four fifths found once; its top ten account for approximately 1.6%. As for the donors, each was a healthy bone marrow donor. Study findings and constraints: Altogether, 160 or so TCR beta chains were recorded as cytomegalovirus-associated. Most TCR sequences were seen very rarely across donors, but some public TCRs occurred in many. Donors were assumed by presence/absence analyses to have roughly uniform sequencing depth.

The sequenced material came from PBMCs. The receptor was isolated from a man aged 40-55 years in good health and CMV-seropositive.

The DNA for the CDR3 is TGTGCCATCAGGGCTGAGGGCGGGAAGGTGGATGAGCAGTTCTTC. Translated, it gives CAIRAEGGKVDEQFF. V and J are TRBV10-3 and TRBJ2-1, with D possibly matching TRBD2 (6 bases). CDR3 length: 15 amino acids. The germline CDR1 and CDR2 sequences are ENHRY and SYGVKD. The V gene lost 6 bases and the J gene lost 8 bases, with 20 bases spanning the gap.